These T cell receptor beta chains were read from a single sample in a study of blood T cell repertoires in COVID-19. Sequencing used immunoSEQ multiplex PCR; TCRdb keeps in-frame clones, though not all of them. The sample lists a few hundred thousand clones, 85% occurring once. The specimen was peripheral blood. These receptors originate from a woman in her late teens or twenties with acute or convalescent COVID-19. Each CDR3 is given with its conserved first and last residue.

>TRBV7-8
CASSLLVSGELFF
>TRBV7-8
CASLPGPQRGQETQYF
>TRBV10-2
CASSAGQYRNTIYF
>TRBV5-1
CASSLLQDTEAFF
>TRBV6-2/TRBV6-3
CASSYSVRGTEAFF
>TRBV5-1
CASSLGLAYNEQFF
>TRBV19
CASSIDVGGGTTGELFF
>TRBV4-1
CASSPPGLNEQFF
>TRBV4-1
CASSHIGQIMNTEAFF
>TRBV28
CASSFNRNYEQYF
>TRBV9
CASSVDNGANYGYTF
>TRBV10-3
CAISESGDSMYETQYF
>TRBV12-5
CASGPGTGAGSPLHF
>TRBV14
CASSQGDRGNEQYF
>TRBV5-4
CASSFLGNQGYTF
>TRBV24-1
CATSDFSPAGWATGELFF
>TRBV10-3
CASGSSSYEQYF
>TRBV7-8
CASYRVSSYNEQFF
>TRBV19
CASTFDRTNQPQHF
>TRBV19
CASSKGQEGNTEAFF
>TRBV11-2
CASSFRDGYTF
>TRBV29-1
CSVVGQINEKLFF
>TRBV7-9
CASSRQFYGYTF
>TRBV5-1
CASSLHSTDTQYF
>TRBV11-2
CASSGGTSGRAVNEQFF
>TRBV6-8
CASNRDRESYEQYF
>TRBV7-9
CASSPKVLEGTGYGYTF
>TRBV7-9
CASSLTPGTVLEQFF